Shown below are 16 T cell receptor beta chains from a single sample sequenced in a study of T cells in Graves' hyperthyroidism and ophthalmopathy. Template material for amplifying TCR beta CDR3 regions consisted of RNA transcripts. Using the HTBI primer set, a first-round RT-PCR was run on the TCR CDR3. From the multiplex PCR reads, TCRdb called clonotypes with MiXCR, one entry per CDR3 protein. Here the sample spans roughly 500,000 distinct CDR3 sequences, around 43% being singletons. Sequenced sample: peripheral blood or thyroid tissue (not recorded which). The receptors stem from an adult woman with Graves' disease, either hyperthyroidism or ophthalmopathy (not recorded which).

This rearrangement joins TRBV11-1 to TRBJ1-1; tentative D call: TRBD1 (5 bases). V was clipped by 2 bases and J by 0 bases, with 16 bases between them. This CDR3 spans 17 amino acids. Germline values: CDR1 SGHAT, CDR2 FQDESV (reference sequence). The CDR3 is CASSLSGGRGVNTEAFF. CDR3 coding DNA: TGTGCCAGCAGCTTAAGTGGCGGACGAGGGGTGAACACTGAAGCTTTCTTT.

The CDR3 DNA is TGCGCCAGCAGCTTGTCCGGACAGGGAGTGAATGAAAAACTGTTTTTT. Residues: CASSLSGQGVNEKLFF. V is TRBV5-1 and J is TRBJ1-4; 8 bases line up with TRBD1. Per the germline V gene, CDR1 is SGHRS and CDR2 is YFSETQ. Trimming removed 1 base from V and 5 bases from J; junction bases left unmatched: 7. This CDR3 spans 16 amino acids.

A few counts support this clonotype. The chain has TRBV7-6 and TRBJ2-5; D gene ambiguous. This CDR3 contains 13 residues. V was cut by 5 bases and J by 5 bases, with 12 bases left in between. Germline V CDR1 and CDR2: SGHVS, FNYEAQ. CDR3 sequence reads: CASSPRFGETQYF. CDR3 nucleotides: TGTGCCAGCAGCCCTAGATTCGGTGAGACCCAGTACTTC.

The chain has TRBV11-2 and TRBJ2-7; no clear D. Germline CDR1 SGHAT, CDR2 FQNNGV. Between the trimmed V and J ends, which lost 3 bases and 4 bases, there was a span of 16 bases. The CDR3 sequence is 15 residues long. In DNA, the CDR3 is TGTGCCAGCAGCTTTAGCACACAGCCAAATTACGAGCAGTACTTC. It is translated as CASSFSTQPNYEQYF.

This clonotype appeared many times. This sequence joins TRBV28 and TRBJ2-2; D call uncertain. Germline lookup yields CDR1 MDHEN and CDR2 SYDVKM. There are 13 residues in the CDR3. Deletions cut 7 bases from V and 5 bases from J, with 11 bases between. DNA for the CDR3: TGTGCCAGCACTCCGGTCGCGACCGGGGAGCTGTTTTTT. Its translation: CASTPVATGELFF.

A note on this clonotype: Its ends do not fully match the called genes, so a read error is possible. J is TRBJ1-1 and V is TRBV7-7; perhaps TRBD1 as D (6 bases). Germline values: CDR1 SSHAT, CDR2 FNYEAQ (reference sequence). The CDR3 totals 13 residues. The CDR3 DNA sequence: TGTGCTAGCAGCTTGGGGAGACAGGCTGAAGCTTTCTTT. Encoded protein: CASSLGRQAEAFF.

The V and J genes are TRBV7-9 and TRBJ1-2; no clear D. Germline V gene lookup returns CDR1 SEHNR and CDR2 FQNEAQ (reference sequence). CDR3 length equals 14 residues. The V gene lost 5 bases and the J gene lost 8 bases, with 18 bases spanning the gap. The CDR3 here is CASSQDLSVEGYTF. CDR3 DNA sequence: TGTGCCAGCAGCCAAGATTTGAGCGTGGAGGGCTACACCTTC.

A note on this clonotype: At one end the junction does not follow the germline gene, possibly because of a read error. The rearrangement joins TRBV5-1 to TRBJ1-1; no clear D gene. The CDR3 sequence is 12 residues long. The germline gives CDR1 SGHRS, CDR2 YFSETQ. The CDR3 DNA is TGCACCAGCAGCTTGGGAGGTTCTGAAGCTTTCTTT. Translated, it gives CTSSLGGSEAFF.

This clonotype was seen more than once but under ten times. This chain uses TRBV4-1 with TRBJ1-5; D is possibly TRBD1 (5 bases). Germline CDR1 is MGHRA and CDR2 is YSYEKL. This CDR3 has 16 amino acids. Trimming removed 4 bases from V and 5 bases from J, with 18 bases in between. The CDR3 region has the DNA TGCGCCAGCAGCCCCCAGGGATTCTCGGATTATCAGCCCCAGCATTTT. Its translation is CASSPQGFSDYQPQHF.

This chain links TRBV7-3 with TRBJ1-1, with 11 bases lining up with TRBD1. The CDR3 is made up of 17 amino acids. Germline trimming cut 11 bases from V and 0 bases from J; bases unmatched to any gene: 14. Germline assignment: CDR1 SGHTA and CDR2 FQGTGA. DNA for the CDR3: TGTGCCTGGAGTGTACTCGTGGGACAGGGGGTGAACACTGAAGCTTTCTTT. Translation: CAWSVLVGQGVNTEAFF.

The chain has TRBV9 and TRBJ2-7, with D perhaps TRBD2 (7 bases). This CDR3 is 15 amino acids long. Germline lookup yields CDR1 SGDLS and CDR2 YYNGEE. V lost 3 bases, J lost 7 bases, and 20 bases lay in between. CDR3 DNA sequence: TGTGCCAGCAGCGCGGAAGGGGGGGGGGCAGGTGAGCAGTACTTC. Its protein is CASSAEGGGAGEQYF.

This clonotype was found many times. This chain uses TRBV6-5 with TRBJ1-4; the match to TRBD1 covers 7 bases. Germline CDR1 reads MNHEY; CDR2 reads SVGAGI. V gave up 2 bases and J gave up 0 bases; unmatched junction bases: 3. The CDR3 loop spans 16 amino acids. The CDR3 reads CASSYTDRSTNEKLFF. The DNA for the CDR3 is TGTGCCAGCAGTTACACGGACAGGTCAACTAATGAAAAACTGTTTTTT.

V and J are TRBV7-9 and TRBJ1-1; 7 nucleotides match TRBD1. This CDR3 has 13 amino acids. Per the germline V gene, CDR1 is SEHNR and CDR2 is FQNEAQ (reference sequence). V lost 3 bases to trimming and J lost 6 bases; unmatched junction nucleotides: 4. CDR3 coding DNA: TGTGCCAGCAGCTTCGGACAGGAGGCTGAAGCTTTCTTT. It encodes CASSFGQEAEAFF.

V is TRBV7-9 and J is TRBJ1-6; D might be TRBD1 (5 bases). The V gene's germline CDR1 is SEHNR and CDR2 FQNEAQ (reference sequence). Trimming pared 3 bases from V and 4 bases from J, leaving 7 bases between. This CDR3 comprises 14 residues. CDR3 residues: CASSLGGYNSPLHF. The CDR3 DNA reads TGTGCCAGCAGCTTGGGGGGATATAATTCACCCCTCCACTTT.

The chain recombines TRBV29-1 with TRBJ1-2; D not certain. This CDR3 is built from 11 residues. CDR1 and CDR2 (germline): SQVTM, ANQGSEA. V lost 6 bases, J lost 2 bases, and 7 bases lay in between. CDR3 sequence: CSVAQNYGYTF. CDR3 in DNA: TGCAGCGTCGCACAAAACTATGGCTACACCTTC.

This clonotype was observed many times. This chain links TRBV12-3 or TRBV12-4 with TRBJ2-7, with D unresolved. V dropped 1 base and J dropped 4 bases, with 11 bases sitting between them. CDR3 length equals 14 residues. The CDR3: CASSLGPPGYEQYF. CDR3 in DNA: TGTGCCAGCAGTTTAGGGCCACCTGGATACGAGCAGTACTTC.